The 28 T cell receptor beta chains listed next were all sequenced from one sample in a study of beta chain features in type 1 diabetes. Study results and caveats: Type 1 diabetes patients showed a moderate but significant shortening of TCRB CDR3s in all four CD4+ subsets.

Reverse transcription of all isolated RNA meant that expressed TCRB transcripts were sequenced. Clones were sequenced by immunoSEQ multiplex PCR, and TCRdb holds only the in-frame ones, with some missing. The data show a few hundred thousand clones, roughly 9.8% seen once. These receptors have no identified antigens. The sequencing input was central memory CD4+ T cells from blood. These receptors were collected from a man aged 30 to 39 with type 1 diabetes.

This clone was counted a few times. The V gene is TRBV7-8, the J gene TRBJ2-7; TRBD2 matches at 9 bases. Trimming removed 5 bases from V and 4 bases from J; junction bases left unmatched: 6. This CDR3 has 14 amino acids. Looked up from germline, CDR1 is SGHVS and CDR2 is FQNEAQ. In DNA form, the CDR3 reads TGTGCCAGCAGCCGTAGCGGGAGCGGGTACGAGCAGTACTTC. Encoded protein: CASSRSGSGYEQYF.

The V gene is TRBV7-8, the J gene TRBJ2-5, with D tentatively TRBD2 (7 bases). The CDR3 covers 13 residues. Germline values: CDR1 SGHVS, CDR2 FQNEAQ. V was cut by 8 bases and J by 4 bases, with 14 bases left in between. CDR3 amino acids: CASAQRGGETQYF. Here the CDR3 DNA reads TGTGCCAGCGCGCAAAGGGGGGGAGAGACCCAGTACTTC.

This clone was detected ten times or more. The chain couples TRBV13 to TRBJ2-7, with D perhaps TRBD2 (5 bases). There are 15 residues in the CDR3. Deletions cut 0 bases from V and 5 bases from J, with 14 bases between. From germline, CDR1 is PRHDT and CDR2 FYEKMQ (reference sequence). The CDR3 DNA sequence: TGTGCCAGCAGCTTAGGCCTACCGGGAAACGACGAGCAGTACTTC. It yields the protein CASSLGLPGNDEQYF.

V is TRBV27 and J is TRBJ1-2, with D hard to call. In germline, CDR1 is MNHEY, CDR2 SMNVEV (reference sequence). V dropped 3 bases and J dropped 3 bases, with 11 bases sitting between them. This CDR3 has 14 residues. CDR3 amino acids: CASSFRGVDYGYTF. DNA of the CDR3: TGTGCCAGCAGTTTCCGGGGAGTGGACTATGGCTACACCTTC.

This clone was counted only a few times. The CDR3 protein is CASSPYSTGNYGYTF. DNA for the CDR3: TGCGCCAGCAGCCCTTACTCTACAGGAAACTATGGCTACACCTTC. The gene calls are TRBV5-1 and TRBJ1-2; a weak D match, TRBD1 (5 bases). CDR1 SGHRS and CDR2 YFSETQ come from the germline V gene. V shed 4 bases and J shed 2 bases, with 15 bases lying between them. CDR3 length equals 15 residues.

This chain joins TRBV7-3 and TRBJ2-1; TRBD2 is a possible D gene (5 bases). V was shortened by 4 bases and J by 8 bases, with 15 bases between the two germline ends. The CDR3 spans 14 residues. Germline lookup yields CDR1 SGHTA and CDR2 FQGTGA. This chain's CDR3 is CASSSTRARDEQFF. The CDR3 DNA follows: TGTGCCAGCAGCTCCACACGAGCGAGGGATGAGCAGTTCTTC.

The chain has TRBV28 and TRBJ2-6, with D perhaps TRBD1 (5 bases). Trimming left V 3 bases short and J 0 bases short, with 15 bases between. CDR3 length: 18 residues. Germline CDR1 is MDHEN and CDR2 is SYDVKM. This CDR3 reads CASSFAQGRSSGANVLTF. DNA of the CDR3: TGTGCCAGCAGTTTCGCCCAGGGAAGGAGCTCTGGGGCCAACGTCCTGACTTTC.

The chain joins TRBV7-9 to TRBJ2-5; either TRBD1 or TRBD2 may supply D (5 bases each). The DNA matches TRBJ2-7 better at its end, which makes the J call doubtful. Germline V gene data show CDR1 as SEHNR and CDR2 as FQNEAQ (reference sequence). The CDR3 has 14 amino acids. Here the CDR3 DNA reads TGTGCCAGCAGCTGGGGACGGAACTCCTACGAGCAGTACTTC. This translates into CASSWGRNSYEQYF.

The chain is built from TRBV11-3 and TRBJ2-5; unclear D gene. V lost 4 bases, J lost 3 bases, and 12 bases lay in between. Per the germline V gene, CDR1 is SGHNT and CDR2 is YENEEA. The CDR3 contains 14 residues. The CDR3 nucleotides are TGTGCCAGCAGCTCACGACCGTTAGAAGAGACCCAGTACTTC. As protein: CASSSRPLEETQYF.

The table lists this clone with a few counts. The chain joins TRBV6-5 to TRBJ2-2; D is unresolved. The V gene lost 6 bases and the J gene lost 0 bases, with 5 bases spanning the gap. This CDR3 region has 13 residues. From germline, CDR1 is MNHEY and CDR2 SVGAGI. The CDR3 nucleotides are TGTGCCAGCAGAGAGTCGAACACCGGGGAGCTGTTTTTT. Translated: CASRESNTGELFF.

On this clone: A junction boundary mismatches the germline segment, possibly from a read error. In the same sample, other DNA sequences code for this CDR3. The chain employs TRBV6-5 and TRBJ2-6; D gene ambiguous. This CDR3 comprises 16 residues. Germline V CDR1 and CDR2: MNHEY, SVGAGI. CDR3 in amino acids: CASSYSFQSGANVLTF. The CDR3 region has the DNA TGCGCCAGCAGTTACTCGTTCCAGTCTGGGGCCAACGTCCTGACTTTC.

The rearrangement uses TRBV7-3 and TRBJ2-6; 8 bases map to TRBD1. This CDR3 comprises 17 residues. The J segment lost 0 bases and the V segment lost 5 bases, leaving 6 bases of the junction unmatched. Looked up from germline, CDR1 is SGHTA and CDR2 is FQGTGA. This chain's CDR3 is CASSPGQGSSGANVLTF. CDR3 sequence (DNA): TGTGCCAGCAGCCCCGGACAGGGCAGCTCTGGGGCCAACGTCCTGACTTTC.

The J gene is TRBJ1-1, the V gene TRBV7-2, with 7 bases aligning to TRBD1. V shed 4 bases and J 1 base; nucleotides not matched to a gene: 6. This CDR3 region has 15 residues. CDR1 and CDR2 from the germline V gene are SGHTA and FQGNSA. DNA for the CDR3: TGTGCCAGCAGCTCCCGACAGGGAACGAACACTGAAGCTTTCTTT. Its translation: CASSSRQGTNTEAFF. The full variable domain, its missing parts supplied by reference TRBV7-2 and TRBJ1-1, is GAGVSQSPSNKVTEKGKDVELRCDPISGHTALYWYRQSLGQGLEFLIYFQGNSAPDKSGLPSDRFSAERTGGSVSTLTIQRTQQEDSAVYLCASSSRQGTNTEAFFGQGTRLTVV.

In this sample, this clone turned up a few times. The chain has TRBV5-6 and TRBJ1-1; D is ambiguous. Germline values: CDR1 SGHDT, CDR2 YYEEEE. V gave up 4 bases and J gave up 0 bases, with 13 bases separating them. CDR3 length: 15 amino acids. CDR3 region: CASSLGLGMNTEAFF. CDR3 nucleotide sequence: TGTGCCAGCAGCCTAGGGTTGGGGATGAACACTGAAGCTTTCTTT.

The sample holds many counts of this clone. The chain joins TRBV7-9 to TRBJ2-4; the D gene could be TRBD1 or TRBD2 (5 bases each). The CDR3 sequence is 15 residues long. V shed 4 bases and J shed 0 bases, with 10 bases lying between them. In germline, CDR1 is SEHNR, CDR2 FQNEAQ (reference sequence). The CDR3 spells CASSSPGTAKNIQYF. The DNA of the CDR3 is TGTGCCAGCAGCTCTCCCGGGACAGCCAAAAACATTCAGTACTTC.

This chain uses TRBV7-2 with TRBJ1-1; TRBD1 might be the D (5 bases). Trimming removed 6 bases from V and 7 bases from J, with 12 bases in between. Germline values: CDR1 SGHTA, CDR2 FQGNSA. The CDR3 covers 12 residues. The CDR3 DNA is TGTGCCAGCAGGTCACAGGCCAATGAAGCTTTCTTT. Translation gives CASRSQANEAFF.

This clone appeared a few times. The chain links TRBV30 to TRBJ2-1; TRBD2 might be the D (5 bases). Per germline, CDR1 GTSNPN and CDR2 SVGIG (reference sequence). The CDR3 is 13 residues long. Between the trimmed V and J ends, which lost 3 bases and 3 bases, there was a span of 9 bases. CDR3 sequence reads: CAWSGLSYNEQFF. The DNA of the CDR3 is TGTGCCTGGAGCGGACTGAGCTACAATGAGCAGTTCTTC.

This clone was detected ten times or more. This chain uses TRBV5-6 with TRBJ1-5; 8 bases agree with TRBD1. V was clipped by 3 bases and J by 7 bases; unmatched bases: 9. Germline CDR1 SGHDT, CDR2 YYEEEE. This CDR3 is built from 15 residues. This chain's CDR3 is CASSYGQGLGQPQHF. The CDR3 DNA reads TGTGCCAGCAGCTACGGACAGGGCTTGGGACAGCCCCAGCATTTT. Supplemented by reference TRBV5-6 and TRBJ1-5, the full variable domain reads DAGVTQSPTHLIKTRGQQVTLRCSPKSGHDTVSWYQQALGQGPQFIFQYYEEEERQRGNFPDRFSGHQFPNYSSELNVNALLLGDSALYLCASSYGQGLGQPQHFGDGTRLSIL.

This clone was detected a few times. The genes are TRBV28 and TRBJ2-1; the D is unclear. The CDR3 has 11 amino acids. Trimming took off 8 bases at V and 4 bases at J, with 6 bases between the two ends. Germline lookup yields CDR1 MDHEN and CDR2 SYDVKM. The CDR3 nucleotides read TGTGCCAGCCGCATTTACAATGAGCAGTTCTTC. It codes for CASRIYNEQFF.

This clone was seen more than once but under ten times. This chain uses TRBV5-1 with TRBJ2-4; TRBD2 aligns across 7 bases. CDR1 and CDR2 from the germline V gene are SGHRS and YFSETQ. J gave up 5 bases and V 4 bases, and 9 bases lay outside the gene matches. This CDR3 comprises 15 residues. DNA for the CDR3: TGCGCCAGCAGCCTTGGAGGGAGGGCCGAAAACATTCAGTACTTC. It is translated as CASSLGGRAENIQYF.

The CDR3 region is CASSYRDPETQYF. CDR3 coding DNA: TGTGCCAGCAGTTACCGGGACCCAGAGACCCAGTACTTC. V gene TRBV6-6 combines with J gene TRBJ2-5, with D perhaps being TRBD1 or TRBD2 (5 bases each). The CDR3 consists of 13 residues. Trimming left V 2 bases short and J 4 bases short, with 8 bases between. The V gene's germline CDR1 is MNHNY and CDR2 SVGAGI (reference sequence).

This chain links TRBV29-1 with TRBJ2-3, with 7 positions matching TRBD2. After removal of 5 bases from V and 2 bases from J, the junction contained 4 bases not matched to a gene. Germline V lookup: CDR1 SQVTM, CDR2 ANQGSEA. This CDR3 has 13 amino acids. DNA of the CDR3: TGCAGCGTTTCCGGGACTAACACAGATACGCAGTATTTT. It specifies CSVSGTNTDTQYF.

This chain links TRBV29-1 with TRBJ2-2; D unclear. The CDR3 is 13 amino acids. The germline V gene has CDR1 SQVTM and CDR2 ANQGSEA. Trimming took 4 bases from V and 5 from J, leaving 11 bases between them. This CDR3 reads CSVGPRETGELFF. In DNA, the CDR3 is TGCAGCGTTGGACCTAGGGAAACCGGGGAGCTGTTTTTT.

This clone was recorded a few times. The chain carries TRBV27 and TRBJ2-7; D is possibly TRBD1 or TRBD2 (6 bases each). CDR1 and CDR2 (germline): MNHEY, SMNVEV (reference sequence). The CDR3 has 16 residues. V was clipped by 2 bases and J by 2 bases, with 16 bases between them. The CDR3 loop reads CASSLVRGAVAYEQYF. CDR3 DNA: TGTGCCAGCAGTTTAGTAAGGGGGGCAGTAGCCTACGAGCAGTACTTC.

The chain employs TRBV18 and TRBJ1-2; 12 bases map to TRBD1. The CDR3 is made up of 17 amino acids. CDR1 and CDR2 (germline): KGHSH, LQKENI. The ends lost 2 bases at V and 2 bases at J; junction bases unmatched: 6. CDR3 residues: CASSPEAGTGGNYGYTF. DNA of the CDR3: TGTGCCAGCTCACCAGAGGCCGGGACAGGGGGCAACTATGGCTACACCTTC.

This clone was seen many times. The chain combines TRBV19 with TRBJ1-5; no clear D. This CDR3 region has 16 residues. The ends were cut back, 7 bases at V and 0 bases at J, with 16 bases in the middle. CDR1 and CDR2 from the germline V gene are LNHDA and SQIVND (reference sequence). CDR3 sequence (DNA): TGTGCCAGTAATGGCCCTGGATTCTATAGCAATCAGCCCCAGCATTTT. It encodes CASNGPGFYSNQPQHF.

This clone occurred many times. J is TRBJ1-2 and V is TRBV29-1; 7 bases match TRBD1. CDR1 and CDR2 from the germline V gene are SQVTM and ANQGSEA. The V segment lost 3 bases and the J segment 7 bases; nucleotides outside the gene matches: 5. This CDR3 region has 12 residues. The CDR3 is CSVDRGYGGYTF. CDR3 sequence (DNA): TGCAGCGTTGACAGGGGGTACGGTGGCTACACCTTC.

This rearrangement joins TRBV5-6 to TRBJ2-7; D not resolved. The V end was cut by 1 base, the J end by 0 bases, with 11 bases between. Looked up from germline, CDR1 is SGHDT and CDR2 is YYEEEE. The CDR3 has 15 residues. The CDR3 bases are TGTGCCAGCAGCTTGTACCGCAGAGTCTCCTACGAGCAGTACTTC. This translates into CASSLYRRVSYEQYF.